This T cell receptor beta chain was obtained from a study of blood T cell repertoires in COVID-19. At the level of the study: The samples span acute and convalescent COVID-19 from the United States, Italy and Spain. T cells, B-cell-depleted T cells, or PBMCs supplied cDNA or gDNA.

Source study methods: Quantification of nucleated cells was approximated via reference gene primer amplification. Profiling relied on immunoSEQ multiplex PCR, and the TCRdb table lists in-frame clones only, not all of them. That table supplies the V and J calls and clone size; D and trimming were determined from the DNA. The data contain tens of thousands of clones, 85% to 95% of them singletons. J gave up 3 bases and V 5 bases, and 6 bases lay outside the gene matches. This CDR3 region has 14 residues. Germline CDR1 GTSNPN, CDR2 SVGIG (reference sequence). The sequencing input was peripheral blood. This chain uses TRBV30 with TRBJ2-4; TRBD2 matches at 8 bases. This TCR was sampled from a woman aged 55-69 years with active COVID-19. The CDR3 bases are TGTGCCTGGCGACAGGCGGGGGGCAAAAACATTCAGTACTTC. This codes for CAWRQAGGKNIQYF.